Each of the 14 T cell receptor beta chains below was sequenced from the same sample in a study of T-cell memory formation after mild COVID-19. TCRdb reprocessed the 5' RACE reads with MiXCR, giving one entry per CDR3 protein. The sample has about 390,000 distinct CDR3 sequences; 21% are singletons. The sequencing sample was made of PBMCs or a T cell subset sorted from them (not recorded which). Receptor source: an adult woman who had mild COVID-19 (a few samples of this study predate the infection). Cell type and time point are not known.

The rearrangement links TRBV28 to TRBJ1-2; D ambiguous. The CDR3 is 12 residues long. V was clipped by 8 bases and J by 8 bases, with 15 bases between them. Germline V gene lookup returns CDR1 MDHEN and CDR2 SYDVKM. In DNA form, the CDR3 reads TGTGCCAGCGGACGTCCCCCAGAGGGCTACACCTTC. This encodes CASGRPPEGYTF.

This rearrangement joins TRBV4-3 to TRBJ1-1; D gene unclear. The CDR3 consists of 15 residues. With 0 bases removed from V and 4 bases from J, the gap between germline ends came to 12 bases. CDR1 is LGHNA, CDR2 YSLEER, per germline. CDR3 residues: CASSQDRVFRTEAFF. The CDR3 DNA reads TGCGCCAGCAGCCAAGATAGGGTATTTCGCACTGAAGCTTTCTTT.

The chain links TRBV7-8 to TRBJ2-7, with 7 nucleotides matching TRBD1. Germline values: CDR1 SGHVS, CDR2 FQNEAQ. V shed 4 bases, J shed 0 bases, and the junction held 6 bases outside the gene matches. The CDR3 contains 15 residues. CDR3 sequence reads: CASSSDRISSYEQYF. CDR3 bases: TGTGCCAGCAGCTCGGACAGGATTAGCTCCTACGAGCAGTACTTC.

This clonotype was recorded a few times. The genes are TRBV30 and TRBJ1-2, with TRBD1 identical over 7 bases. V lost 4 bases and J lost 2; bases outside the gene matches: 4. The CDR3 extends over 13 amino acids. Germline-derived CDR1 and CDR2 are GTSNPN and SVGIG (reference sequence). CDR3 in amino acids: CAWTRQGNYGYTF. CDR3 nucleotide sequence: TGTGCCTGGACTAGACAGGGAAACTATGGCTACACCTTC.

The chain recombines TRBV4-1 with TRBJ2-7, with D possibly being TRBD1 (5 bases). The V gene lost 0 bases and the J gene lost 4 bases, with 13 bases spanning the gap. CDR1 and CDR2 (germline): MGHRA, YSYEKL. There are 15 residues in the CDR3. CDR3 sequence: CASSQDPGWGYEQYF. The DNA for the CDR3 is TGCGCCAGCAGCCAAGATCCAGGGTGGGGTTACGAGCAGTACTTC.

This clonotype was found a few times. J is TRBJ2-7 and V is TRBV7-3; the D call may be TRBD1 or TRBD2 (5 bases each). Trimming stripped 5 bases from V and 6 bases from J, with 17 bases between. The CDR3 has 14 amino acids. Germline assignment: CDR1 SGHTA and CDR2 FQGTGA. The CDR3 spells CASSHSGPASEQYF. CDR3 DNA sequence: TGTGCCAGCAGCCATTCGGGACCGGCTAGCGAGCAGTACTTC. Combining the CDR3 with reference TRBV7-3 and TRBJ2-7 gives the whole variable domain GAGVSQTPSNKVTEKGKYVELRCDPISGHTALYWYRQSLGQGPEFLIYFQGTGAADDSGLPNDRFFAVRPEGSVSTLKIQRTERGDSAVYLCASSHSGPASEQYFGPGTRLTVT.

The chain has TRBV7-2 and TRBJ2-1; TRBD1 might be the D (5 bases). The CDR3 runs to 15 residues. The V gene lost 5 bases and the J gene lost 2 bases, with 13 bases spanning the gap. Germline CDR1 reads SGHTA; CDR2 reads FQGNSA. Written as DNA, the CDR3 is TGTGCCAGCAGCCCGCAGGGTGCCCCCTACAATGAGCAGTTCTTC. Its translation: CASSPQGAPYNEQFF.

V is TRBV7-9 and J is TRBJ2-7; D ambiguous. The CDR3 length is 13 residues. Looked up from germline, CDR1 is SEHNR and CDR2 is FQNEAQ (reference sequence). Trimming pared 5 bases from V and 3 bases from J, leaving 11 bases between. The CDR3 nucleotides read TGTGCCAGCAGCCCTTTCTCAGGCTACGAGCAGTACTTC. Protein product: CASSPFSGYEQYF.

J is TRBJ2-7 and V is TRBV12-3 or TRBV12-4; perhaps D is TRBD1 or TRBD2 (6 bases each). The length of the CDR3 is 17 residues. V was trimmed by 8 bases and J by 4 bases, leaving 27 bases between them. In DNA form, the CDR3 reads TGTGCCAGCCGAGGAAGATTGGGGGGCTCTAGCTCTTACGAGCAGTACTTC. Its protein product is CASRGRLGGSSSYEQYF.

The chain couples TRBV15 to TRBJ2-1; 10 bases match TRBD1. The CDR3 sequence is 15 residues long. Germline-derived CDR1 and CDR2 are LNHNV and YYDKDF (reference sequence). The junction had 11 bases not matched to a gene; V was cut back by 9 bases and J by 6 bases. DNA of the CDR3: TGTGCCACTACTTTGACAGGGGGCCATATCAATGAGCAGTTCTTC. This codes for CATTLTGGHINEQFF.

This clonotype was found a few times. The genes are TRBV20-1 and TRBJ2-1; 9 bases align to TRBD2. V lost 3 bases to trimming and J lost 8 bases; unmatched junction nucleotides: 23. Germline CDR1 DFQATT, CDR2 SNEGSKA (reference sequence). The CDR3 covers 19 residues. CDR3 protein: CSARGFIAGGRALSDEQFF. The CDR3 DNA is TGCAGTGCTAGGGGGTTTATAGCTGGCGGGAGGGCCCTTAGCGATGAGCAGTTCTTC.

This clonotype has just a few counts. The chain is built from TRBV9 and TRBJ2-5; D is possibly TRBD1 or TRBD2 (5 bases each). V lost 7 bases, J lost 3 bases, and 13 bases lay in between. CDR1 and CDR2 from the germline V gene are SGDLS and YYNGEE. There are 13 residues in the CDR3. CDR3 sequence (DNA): TGTGCCAGCTCCGGGACGGTGGAAGAGACCCAGTACTTC. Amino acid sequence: CASSGTVEETQYF.

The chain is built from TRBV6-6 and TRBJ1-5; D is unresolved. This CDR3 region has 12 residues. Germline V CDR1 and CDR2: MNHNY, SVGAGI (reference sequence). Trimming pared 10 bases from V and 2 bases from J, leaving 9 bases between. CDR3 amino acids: CATKNGNQPQHF. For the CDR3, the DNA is TGTGCCACCAAGAATGGCAATCAGCCCCAGCATTTT.

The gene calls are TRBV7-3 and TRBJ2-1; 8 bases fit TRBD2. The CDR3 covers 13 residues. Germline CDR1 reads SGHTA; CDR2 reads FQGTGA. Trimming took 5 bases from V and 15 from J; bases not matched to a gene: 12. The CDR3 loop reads CASSKAPGLEAFF. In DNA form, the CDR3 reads TGTGCCAGCAGCAAAGCTCCGGGACTAGAGGCGTTCTTC.